The rows below give T cell receptor beta chains drawn from one sample of a study of CD4 T cells in relation to SARS-CoV-2 and coronaviruses. These receptors' antigens are unknown. TCRdb's table, derived via immunoSEQ multiplex PCR, lists solely in-frame clones and lacks some. In the table there are about 20,000 clones, roughly 73% of which are singletons. The specimen sequenced was CD4+ T cells from PBMCs, cultured in vitro. The receptor source for this set is a human donor in good health. CDR3s include the opening cysteine and the closing phenylalanine or tryptophan. D genes are given only for firm matches. The size of a clone is reported for some rows only, either as once, few or many, or as a class for expanded clones.

D: NA; size: NA; J: TRBJ2-7; length: 15; V: TRBV5-4; CDR3: CASSVFGVSSYEQYF; DNA: TGTGCCAGCAGCGTATTCGGGGTAAGCTCCTACGAGCAGTACTTC
D: NA; size: NA; J: TRBJ1-5; length: 12; V: TRBV6-2/TRBV6-3; CDR3: CASSYRAQPQHF; DNA: TGTGCCAGCAGTTACAGGGCGCAGCCCCAGCATTTT
D: TRBD2; size: NA; J: TRBJ2-1; length: 16; V: TRBV6-1; CDR3: CASSGELAGGGNEQFF; DNA: TGTGCCAGCAGTGGCGAACTAGCGGGAGGGGGTAATGAGCAGTTCTTC
D: NA; size: NA; J: TRBJ2-2; length: 16; V: TRBV6-5; CDR3: CASSLTLEVITGELFF; DNA: TGTGCCAGCAGTTTGACCCTCGAGGTTATCACCGGGGAGCTGTTTTTT
D: TRBD2; size: NA; J: TRBJ2-7; length: 17; V: TRBV3-1/TRBV3-2; CDR3: CASSQPITGTSGSEQYF; DNA: TGTGCCAGCAGCCAACCAATCACCGGGACTAGCGGGAGCGAGCAGTACTTC
D: NA; size: NA; J: TRBJ2-1; length: 15; V: TRBV28; CDR3: CASSFGTGSYNEQFF; DNA: TGTGCCAGCAGTTTTGGGACGGGGAGCTACAATGAGCAGTTCTTC
D: NA; size: NA; J: TRBJ2-2; length: 16; V: TRBV3-1/TRBV3-2; CDR3: CASSQDRVPNTGELFF; DNA: TGTGCCAGCAGCCAAGACCGGGTGCCGAACACCGGGGAGCTGTTTTTT
D: TRBD2; size: NA; J: TRBJ2-2; length: 16; V: TRBV18; CDR3: CASSPPGLAGSGELFF; DNA: TGTGCCAGCTCACCACCGGGACTAGCGGGATCCGGGGAGCTGTTTTTT
D: NA; size: few; J: TRBJ1-3; length: 16; V: TRBV11-2; CDR3: CASSEVRDYSGNTIYF; DNA: TGTGCCAGCAGCGAAGTCAGGGATTACTCTGGAAACACCATATATTTT
D: NA; size: NA; J: TRBJ2-7; length: 14; V: TRBV30; CDR3: CAWSGQGFAYEQYF; DNA: TGTGCCTGGAGTGGCCAGGGGTTTGCCTACGAGCAGTACTTC
D: TRBD2; size: NA; J: TRBJ2-7; length: 16; V: TRBV7-8; CDR3: CASSSLAGGSTYEQYF; DNA: TGTGCCAGCAGCTCCCTAGCGGGAGGTTCAACCTACGAGCAGTACTTC
D: NA; size: NA; J: TRBJ2-7; length: 13; V: TRBV18; CDR3: CASSRGRNYEQYF; DNA: TGTGCCAGCTCACGAGGCAGAAACTACGAGCAGTACTTC
D: NA; size: NA; J: TRBJ1-3; length: 16; V: TRBV14; CDR3: CASSQVGRNSGNTIYF; DNA: TGTGCCAGCAGCCAAGTTGGAAGGAACTCTGGAAACACCATATATTTT
D: NA; size: NA; J: TRBJ2-7; length: 15; V: TRBV19; CDR3: CASRAGVQGGYEQYF; DNA: TGTGCCAGTAGGGCGGGTGTCCAGGGGGGTTACGAGCAGTACTTC
D: TRBD2; size: few; J: TRBJ2-2; length: 16; V: TRBV15; CDR3: CATSRSSGRNTGELFF; DNA: TGTGCCACCAGCAGAAGTAGCGGGAGGAACACCGGGGAGCTGTTTTTT
D: NA; size: NA; J: TRBJ2-7; length: 13; V: TRBV2; CDR3: CASAGIGAYEQYF; DNA: TGTGCCAGCGCCGGGATCGGGGCCTACGAGCAGTACTTC
D: NA; size: NA; J: TRBJ1-1; length: 15; V: TRBV4-1; CDR3: CASSQARGSYTEAFF; DNA: TGCGCCAGCAGCCAAGCCAGAGGGTCGTACACTGAAGCTTTCTTT
D: NA; size: NA; J: TRBJ2-1; length: 12; V: TRBV25-1; CDR3: CATGTPYNEQFF; DNA: TGTGCCACCGGGACACCGTACAATGAGCAGTTCTTC
D: NA; size: NA; J: TRBJ1-5; length: 18; V: TRBV7-9; CDR3: CASSLARAPYMVGQPQHF; DNA: TGTGCCAGCAGCTTAGCGCGGGCACCTTACATGGTTGGGCAGCCCCAGCATTTT
D: NA; size: NA; J: TRBJ1-3; length: 12; V: TRBV12-3/TRBV12-4; CDR3: CASNRVGNTIYF; DNA: TGTGCCAGCAACAGAGTCGGAAACACCATATATTTT
D: NA; size: NA; J: TRBJ2-7; length: 12; V: TRBV2; CDR3: CASSEAGYEQYF; DNA: TGTGCCAGCAGTGAAGCGGGATACGAGCAGTACTTC
D: NA; size: NA; J: TRBJ1-2; length: 15; V: TRBV5-1; CDR3: CASSPSPSPNYGYTF; DNA: TGCGCCAGCAGCCCCTCCCCCAGTCCTAACTATGGCTACACCTTC
D: NA; size: once; J: TRBJ1-4; length: 18; V: TRBV5-1; CDR3: CASSLVPSGSLSNEKLFF; DNA: TGCGCCAGCAGCTTGGTACCGTCGGGATCTCTGTCTAATGAAAAACTGTTTTTT
D: NA; size: NA; J: TRBJ2-2; length: 14; V: TRBV5-1; CDR3: CASSLEGNTGELFF; DNA: TGCGCCAGCAGCTTAGAAGGGAACACCGGGGAGCTGTTTTTT
D: NA; size: NA; J: TRBJ2-3; length: 13; V: TRBV6-4; CDR3: CASGEGHTDTQYF; DNA: TGTGCCAGTGGGGAGGGACACACAGATACGCAGTATTTT
D: NA; size: NA; J: TRBJ1-1; length: 14; V: TRBV7-9; CDR3: CASSPRAMNTEAFF; DNA: TGTGCCAGCAGCCCTAGGGCTATGAACACTGAAGCTTTCTTT
D: NA; size: NA; J: TRBJ1-6; length: 15; V: TRBV3-1/TRBV3-2; CDR3: CASTLVEGGNSPLHF; DNA: TGTGCCAGCACCCTAGTAGAGGGTGGTAATTCACCCCTCCACTTT
D: NA; size: few; J: TRBJ2-2; length: 15; V: TRBV4-2; CDR3: CASSQEGWWTGELFF; DNA: TGTGCCAGCAGCCAAGAGGGGTGGTGGACCGGGGAGCTGTTTTTT
D: NA; size: NA; J: TRBJ1-2; length: 19; V: TRBV19; CDR3: CASSVPIDRRPSESAGYTF; DNA: TGTGCCAGTAGTGTGCCGATCGACAGACGGCCTTCCGAATCGGCTGGCTACACCTTC
D: TRBD1; size: NA; J: TRBJ2-5; length: 15; V: TRBV7-9; CDR3: CASSFDRGIGETQYF; DNA: TGTGCCAGCAGCTTCGACAGGGGGATAGGAGAGACCCAGTACTTC
D: TRBD1; size: NA; J: TRBJ2-7; length: 16; V: TRBV5-5; CDR3: CADQAYPGQGAYEQYF; DNA: TGTGCCGACCAAGCCTACCCCGGACAGGGGGCCTACGAGCAGTACTTC
D: TRBD2; size: NA; J: TRBJ2-1; length: 11; V: TRBV20-1; CDR3: CSASQAGEQFF; DNA: TGCAGTGCTAGCCAAGCGGGGGAGCAGTTCTTC
D: NA; size: NA; J: TRBJ1-4; length: 14; V: TRBV15; CDR3: CATSRSGLVEKLFF; DNA: TGTGCCACCAGCAGGTCAGGGCTTGTAGAAAAACTGTTTTTT
D: NA; size: NA; J: TRBJ2-6; length: 15; V: TRBV15; CDR3: CATSRRGAGANVLTF; DNA: TGTGCCACCAGCAGACGGGGGGCCGGGGCCAACGTCCTGACTTTC
D: TRBD2; size: NA; J: TRBJ2-5; length: 15; V: TRBV9; CDR3: CASSEVGGGPATQYF; DNA: TGTGCCAGCAGCGAGGTTGGGGGAGGGCCGGCGACCCAGTACTTC
D: NA; size: NA; J: TRBJ1-1; length: 13; V: TRBV9; CDR3: CASSVDGDTEAFF; DNA: TGTGCCAGCAGCGTAGACGGGGACACTGAAGCTTTCTTT
D: TRBD1; size: NA; J: TRBJ2-4; length: 15; V: TRBV5-1; CDR3: CASSTGQTIKNIQYF; DNA: TGCGCCAGCAGCACGGGACAGACAATCAAAAACATTCAGTACTTC
D: TRBD2; size: few; J: TRBJ2-5; length: 16; V: TRBV3-1/TRBV3-2; CDR3: CASSQVYLAGGETQYF; DNA: TGTGCCAGCAGCCAAGTTTACCTAGCGGGAGGAGAGACCCAGTACTTC
D: NA; size: once; J: TRBJ2-7; length: 14; V: TRBV5-1; CDR3: CASSLGGTAWEQYF; DNA: TGCGCCAGCAGCTTGGGCGGAACTGCCTGGGAGCAGTACTTC
D: NA; size: NA; J: TRBJ2-2; length: 14; V: TRBV18; CDR3: CASSPDGNTGELFF; DNA: TGTGCCAGCTCACCAGATGGGAACACCGGGGAGCTGTTTTTT
D: NA; size: NA; J: TRBJ1-5; length: 13; V: TRBV5-8; CDR3: CASSLAQQQPQHF; DNA: TGTGCCAGCAGCTTGGCCCAACAGCAGCCCCAGCATTTT
D: TRBD1; size: once; J: TRBJ1-2; length: 14; V: TRBV24-1; CDR3: CATSDSWTGEGYTF; DNA: TGTGCCACCAGTGATTCTTGGACAGGGGAGGGCTACACCTTC